These T cell receptor beta chains were read from a single sample in a study of shared clonotypes between healthy human individuals. Profiling relied on immunoSEQ multiplex PCR, and the TCRdb table lists in-frame clones only, not all of them. Among about 2.1 million clones, over 85% were seen once, and the ten largest hold more than 1.5%. Material for sequencing was naive CD8+ T cells from PBMCs. The receptors come from a man between 18 and 29 years old in good health. Some clones in this sample may be carry-over from other donors' samples. Both conserved end residues are part of each CDR3. A D gene is named only where the DNA matches it firmly. Clone size appears in some rows only: once, few, many, or a class for an expanded clone.

size,J,V,D,CDR3,DNA
NA,TRBJ2-2,TRBV27,NA,CASSNIWAGHRGSGELFF,TGTGCCAGCAGTAATATTTGGGCGGGTCATCGGGGAAGCGGGGAGCTGTTTTTT
few,TRBJ1-1,TRBV19,TRBD1,CASTSRDRVAEAFF,TGTGCCAGTACCAGTCGGGACAGGGTCGCTGAAGCTTTCTTT
once,TRBJ2-1,TRBV27,TRBD2,CASSISPGLVYNEQFF,TGTGCCAGCAGTATCTCGCCGGGACTAGTTTACAATGAGCAGTTCTTC
NA,TRBJ2-7,TRBV28,NA,CASCPQPRYEQYF,TGTGCCAGCTGTCCACAGCCCCGCTACGAGCAGTACTTC
NA,TRBJ2-5,TRBV28,TRBD1,CASSLSGGETQYF,TGTGCCAGCAGTTTATCAGGGGGAGAGACCCAGTACTTC
NA,TRBJ2-5,TRBV15,NA,CATSSGQYQETQYF,TGTGCCACCAGCAGTGGACAGTATCAAGAGACCCAGTACTTC
NA,TRBJ2-1,TRBV4-3,TRBD2,CASSPRPASGRATEQFF,TGCGCCAGCAGCCCGCGACCCGCTAGCGGGAGGGCCACTGAGCAGTTCTTC
NA,TRBJ2-7,TRBV2,TRBD1,CASSETSRTGPYEQYF,TGTGCCAGCAGTGAAACGTCAAGGACAGGACCCTACGAGCAGTACTTC
NA,TRBJ2-1,TRBV12-5,NA,CASGFEVRDIAYNEQFF,TGTGCTAGTGGTTTCGAAGTCCGGGACATAGCCTACAATGAGCAGTTCTTC
NA,TRBJ2-7,TRBV4-2,NA,CASSQDRLSNYEQYF,TGTGCCAGCAGCCAAGATCGGCTCAGCAACTACGAGCAGTACTTC
NA,TRBJ2-5,TRBV9,NA,CASSVDGTGLLGTQYF,TGTGCCAGCAGCGTAGATGGGACGGGCCTCTTGGGGACCCAGTACTTC
NA,TRBJ1-2,TRBV28,NA,CASSFRGDGYTF,TGTGCCAGCAGTTTCCGGGGGGATGGCTACACCTTC
NA,TRBJ2-1,TRBV27,TRBD2,CASSLWQRGEQFF,TGTGCCAGCAGTTTGTGGCAGCGGGGTGAGCAGTTCTTC
NA,TRBJ2-3,TRBV28,NA,CASSRLRGTTRDTQYF,TGTGCCAGCAGCCGACTCCGAGGGACGACTCGAGATACGCAGTATTTT
NA,TRBJ2-7,TRBV9,NA,CASSPQPSAGSYEQYF,TGTGCCAGCAGCCCTCAACCATCAGCGGGCTCCTACGAGCAGTACTTC
NA,TRBJ2-7,TRBV28,NA,CASSFGTTYEQYF,TGTGCCAGCAGTTTCGGCACAACCTACGAGCAGTACTTC
NA,TRBJ1-1,TRBV19,NA,CASSFPSRWDTEAFF,TGTGCCAGTAGTTTCCCTTCCCGATGGGACACTGAAGCTTTCTTT
NA,TRBJ2-7,TRBV7-8,TRBD1,CASSPGEGQGFYEQYF,TGTGCCAGCAGCCCCGGAGAGGGACAGGGGTTCTACGAGCAGTACTTC
NA,TRBJ2-7,TRBV9,NA,CASSPTGVEQYF,TGTGCCAGCAGCCCGACTGGTGTCGAGCAGTACTTC
NA,TRBJ1-1,TRBV12-2,NA,CASRAGQRGTEAFF,TGTGCAAGTCGCGCCGGACAGAGGGGCACTGAAGCTTTCTTT
NA,TRBJ1-2,TRBV9,TRBD1,CASSLGQGGNYGYTF,TGTGCCAGCAGCCTCGGACAGGGAGGTAACTATGGCTACACCTTC
NA,TRBJ2-2,TRBV4-3,TRBD1,CASSQNPPGTANTGELFF,TGCGCCAGCAGCCAAAATCCGCCGGGGACAGCAAACACCGGGGAGCTGTTTTTT
NA,TRBJ2-3,TRBV4-1,NA,CASSQGHLGSDTQYF,TGCGCCAGCAGCCAAGGTCACCTGGGCTCCGATACGCAGTATTTT
NA,TRBJ2-7,TRBV10-3,NA,CAIRQGGNEQYF,TGTGCCATCAGGCAGGGGGGCAACGAGCAGTACTTC
NA,TRBJ2-1,TRBV30,NA,CAWSPAQEQFF,TGTGCCTGGAGTCCCGCCCAGGAGCAGTTCTTC
few,TRBJ2-1,TRBV9,TRBD2,CASSPAGGPAQFF,TGTGCCAGCAGCCCAGCGGGAGGGCCCGCGCAGTTCTTC
NA,TRBJ2-7,TRBV25-1,NA,CASSDHHRYSYEQYF,TGTGCCAGCAGTGATCACCACAGGTACTCCTACGAGCAGTACTTC
NA,TRBJ1-5,TRBV28,TRBD1,CASEGDSHYSNQPQHF,TGTGCCAGCGAGGGGGACAGTCACTATAGCAATCAGCCCCAGCATTTT
NA,TRBJ2-7,TRBV4-2,TRBD2,CASSQTSGYEQYF,TGTGCCAGCAGCCAGACTAGCGGTTACGAGCAGTACTTC
once,TRBJ2-1,TRBV29-1,NA,CSGVGGHPSYNEQFF,TGCAGCGGGGTGGGGGGACACCCCTCCTACAATGAGCAGTTCTTC
NA,TRBJ2-7,TRBV27,NA,CASSARDPYSPEEQYF,TGTGCCAGCAGTGCCAGAGACCCATACTCTCCTGAAGAGCAGTACTTC
NA,TRBJ2-3,TRBV7-3,NA,CASSPGPHRVAATDTQYF,TGTGCCAGCAGCCCCGGACCCCACCGGGTGGCGGCCACAGATACGCAGTATTTT
NA,TRBJ2-5,TRBV4-1,NA,CASSHLAGQETQYF,TGCGCCAGCAGCCATCTCGCAGGACAAGAGACCCAGTACTTC
once,TRBJ2-7,TRBV6-1,TRBD2,CASSEAIGAGGFYEQYF,TGTGCCAGCAGTGAAGCGATTGGAGCGGGAGGATTCTACGAGCAGTACTTC
NA,TRBJ2-1,TRBV7-3,TRBD2,CASSDQSGSVSNEQFF,TGTGCCAGCAGCGACCAGAGCGGGAGTGTCTCGAATGAGCAGTTCTTC
NA,TRBJ1-6,TRBV10-3,TRBD1,CAISEQGQYSPLHF,TGTGCCATCAGTGAACAGGGGCAGTATTCACCCCTCCACTTT
NA,TRBJ2-1,TRBV11-3,TRBD2,CASSSPGTRPYNEQFF,TGTGCCAGCAGCTCGCCTGGGACTAGACCCTACAATGAGCAGTTCTTC
NA,TRBJ1-2,TRBV29-1,NA,CSGRTEGYGYTF,TGCAGCGGCCGGACAGAGGGCTATGGCTACACCTTC
NA,TRBJ2-5,TRBV4-2,NA,CASSLEEAGRTQYF,TGTGCCAGCAGCCTTGAAGAGGCCGGGAGGACCCAGTACTTC
NA,TRBJ1-2,TRBV28,NA,CASSSQTGLHGYTF,TGTGCCAGCAGTTCCCAGACAGGTCTCCATGGCTACACCTTC
NA,TRBJ1-5,TRBV2,TRBD1,CASSEGQGFGQPQHF,TGTGCCAGCAGTGAGGGACAGGGGTTCGGACAGCCCCAGCATTTT
few,TRBJ1-1,TRBV27,NA,CASSLTVNTEAFF,TGTGCCAGCAGTCTGACCGTGAACACTGAAGCTTTCTTT
NA,TRBJ2-3,TRBV7-9,NA,CASSPSSAYTDTQYF,TGTGCCAGCAGCCCATCTAGCGCGTACACAGATACGCAGTATTTT
NA,TRBJ2-1,TRBV6-1,TRBD2,CASSARGRAKYNEQFF,TGTGCCAGCAGTGCCCGCGGGAGGGCCAAGTACAATGAGCAGTTCTTC
NA,TRBJ2-7,TRBV19,NA,CASSMGPGSPVEQYF,TGTGCCAGTAGTATGGGACCGGGGAGCCCGGTAGAGCAGTACTTC
NA,TRBJ2-2,TRBV7-9,NA,CASSLARAGELFF,TGTGCCAGCAGCTTAGCGCGGGCCGGGGAGCTGTTTTTT
NA,TRBJ1-2,TRBV29-1,NA,CSVAGGDYGYTF,TGCAGCGTTGCTGGGGGGGACTATGGCTACACCTTC
NA,TRBJ1-1,TRBV15,NA,CATSMGLGGTEAFF,TGTGCCACCAGCATGGGACTCGGCGGGACTGAAGCTTTCTTT
NA,TRBJ2-1,TRBV27,TRBD2,CASSLQREGNEQFF,TGTGCCAGCAGTTTACAGCGGGAGGGGAATGAGCAGTTCTTC
NA,TRBJ1-1,TRBV28,NA,CASSLVRNTEAFF,TGTGCCAGCAGTTTAGTTCGGAACACTGAAGCTTTCTTT
NA,TRBJ1-1,TRBV5-4,NA,CASSHWTVLARMNTEAFF,TGTGCCAGCAGCCACTGGACGGTACTTGCGAGAATGAACACTGAAGCTTTCTTT
NA,TRBJ2-2,TRBV2,NA,CASSERLGTGELFF,TGTGCCAGCAGTGAAAGGTTAGGCACCGGGGAGCTGTTTTTT
NA,TRBJ2-7,TRBV28,TRBD1,CASRAPGGNYEQYF,TGTGCCAGCAGGGCTCCAGGGGGTAACTACGAGCAGTACTTC
NA,TRBJ1-1,TRBV5-1,TRBD1,CASSTGQGRTEAFF,TGCGCCAGCAGCACCGGACAGGGCCGGACTGAAGCTTTCTTT
NA,TRBJ2-7,TRBV4-3,TRBD1,CASSPGQGSYEQYF,TGCGCCAGCAGCCCAGGACAGGGGTCCTACGAGCAGTACTTC
NA,TRBJ2-7,TRBV6-6,TRBD1,CASSWTGGESYEQYF,TGTGCCAGCAGTTGGACAGGGGGCGAGTCCTACGAGCAGTACTTC
NA,TRBJ1-5,TRBV6-1,NA,CASRAGRNQPQHF,TGTGCCAGCAGAGCAGGGCGCAATCAGCCCCAGCATTTT
NA,TRBJ1-5,TRBV19,TRBD1,CASSPGTGNQPQHF,TGTGCCAGTAGTCCCGGGACAGGCAATCAGCCCCAGCATTTT